This T cell receptor beta chain is drawn from a study of blood T cell repertoires in COVID-19. Study-level information: The samples span acute and convalescent COVID-19 from the United States, Italy and Spain. The cDNA or gDNA used as material had been derived from T cells, B-cell-depleted T cells, or PBMCs.

Per the original data handling: Nucleated cell number was recorded as an estimate derived from reference gene primer amplification. Measured with immunoSEQ multiplex PCR; TCRdb has only the in-frame clones, and not every one. V and J calls plus clone size are reproduced from that table; the DNA served to infer D and trimming. The repertoire holds approximately 210,000 clones, 88% seen once, with approximately 4% in the top ten. CDR1 is SGDLS and CDR2 is YYNGEE in the germline V gene. Unmatched junction bases numbered 8, after V lost 6 bases and J lost 6 bases. CDR3 length: 15 amino acids. The sequence was obtained from a human donor in a cohort sampled during active COVID-19. This chain connects TRBV9 to TRBJ2-2, with 10 bases fitting TRBD1. The sequencing sample was made of peripheral blood. DNA of the CDR3: TGTGCCAGCACTCGGGACAGGGGTTCTTCCGGGGAGCTGTTTTTT. Its protein is CASTRDRGSSGELFF.